Below are 27 T cell receptor beta chains sequenced from a single sample in a study of T cells in Graves' hyperthyroidism and ophthalmopathy. Amplification targeted TCR beta CDR3 regions from RNA transcripts. With the HTBI primer set, the TCR CDR3 went through a first round of RT-PCR. TCRdb passed the multiplex PCR reads through MiXCR, listing each CDR3 protein once. This table has over 500,000 distinct CDR3 sequences, about 16% appearing once. Sequencing was carried out using blood. These receptors were obtained from a woman younger than 45 with Graves' ophthalmopathy.

This chain connects TRBV28 to TRBJ1-2; D unclear. Trimming cost V 6 bases and J 4 bases, with 9 bases left between them. Per germline, CDR1 MDHEN and CDR2 SYDVKM. The CDR3 is made up of 12 amino acids. The CDR3 sequence is CASSSIVYGYTF. The CDR3 DNA reads as TGTGCCAGCAGCTCTATCGTCTATGGCTACACCTTC.

Many counts were recorded for this clonotype. The chain couples TRBV20-1 to TRBJ2-1, with D unclear. This CDR3 has 13 residues. The V end was cut by 6 bases, the J end by 2 bases, with 11 bases between. Germline V gives CDR1 DFQATT, CDR2 SNEGSKA (reference sequence). CDR3 region: CSAPKYAYNEQFF. CDR3 DNA: TGCAGTGCCCCAAAGTATGCCTACAATGAGCAGTTCTTC.

In its sample, this clonotype was seen a few times. This rearrangement joins TRBV29-1 to TRBJ2-2, with 9 nucleotides matching TRBD2. Germline assignment: CDR1 SQVTM and CDR2 ANQGSEA. Trimming removed 5 bases from V and 6 bases from J; junction bases left unmatched: 10. The CDR3 spans 15 residues. In nucleotides, the CDR3 is TGCAGCGTTTTGGGACTAGCTGAGGATTCCGGGGAGCTGTTTTTT. Residues: CSVLGLAEDSGELFF.

Turning to this clonotype: At one boundary the junction diverges from the germline segment, which might be a read error. The chain has TRBV7-7 and TRBJ1-1; D not resolved. This CDR3 region has 13 residues. Looked up from germline, CDR1 is SSHAT and CDR2 is FNYEAQ (reference sequence). The CDR3 nucleotides are TGTGCTAGCAGCTTAGACGGGGACACTGAAGCTTTCTTT. It translates to CASSLDGDTEAFF.

This clonotype came up many times. The chain joins TRBV30 to TRBJ2-5; D is ambiguous. The germline gives CDR1 GTSNPN, CDR2 SVGIG (reference sequence). The CDR3 spans 14 residues. Trimming left V 0 bases short and J 2 bases short, with 10 bases between. CDR3 amino acids: CAWSVALGQETQYF. The CDR3 nucleotides are TGTGCCTGGAGTGTAGCCCTAGGGCAAGAGACCCAGTACTTC.

The genes are TRBV7-2 and TRBJ1-1; D perhaps matches TRBD1 (5 bases). The CDR3 covers 16 residues. From germline, CDR1 is SGHTA and CDR2 FQGNSA. Between the trimmed V and J ends, which lost 2 bases and 1 base, there was a span of 14 bases. The CDR3 protein is CASSLKGGTTNTEAFF. The CDR3 DNA reads as TGTGCCAGCAGCTTAAAAGGCGGGACTACGAACACTGAAGCTTTCTTT.

This clonotype was found a few times. V gene TRBV29-1 combines with J gene TRBJ1-2; D is unresolved. The ends were cut back, 3 bases at V and 4 bases at J, with 12 bases in the middle. Germline assignment: CDR1 SQVTM and CDR2 ANQGSEA. CDR3 length: 13 amino acids. DNA of the CDR3: TGCAGCGTTGATGGTAGCCTCCCCTATGGCTACACCTTC. It specifies CSVDGSLPYGYTF. The variable domain in full, with the rest retrieved from reference TRBV29-1 and TRBJ1-2, is SAVISQKPSRDICQRGTSLTIQCQVDSQVTMMFWYRQQPGQSLTLIATANQGSEATYESGFVIDKFPISRPNLTFSTLTVSNMSPEDSSIYLCSVDGSLPYGYTFGSGTRLTVV.

This chain joins TRBV6-1 and TRBJ2-7; 10 positions match TRBD2. The CDR3 has 14 amino acids. CDR1 and CDR2 (germline): MNHNS, SASEGT. J gave up 5 bases and V 10 bases, and 11 bases lay outside the gene matches. CDR3: CAIRTSSGRDEQYF. The CDR3, as DNA: TGTGCCATCAGAACTTCTAGCGGGAGAGACGAGCAGTACTTC.

With respect to this clonotype: The conserved phenylalanine or tryptophan is not found at the CDR3 terminus, so this likely reflects a read error. The chain combines TRBV19 with TRBJ1-1, with TRBD1 matching over 7 bases. The trim removed 5 bases at V and 1 base at J, leaving 4 bases unmatched. The CDR3 is made up of 14 amino acids. From germline, CDR1 is LNHDA and CDR2 SQIVND (reference sequence). CDR3 bases: TGTGCCAGTAGTCTCAGACAGGGGAACACTGAAGCTTTCGTT. Its translation is CASSLRQGNTEAFV.

Many counts were recorded for this clonotype. The chain joins TRBV15 to TRBJ1-1; no clear D. Germline V gives CDR1 LNHNV, CDR2 YYDKDF (reference sequence). This CDR3 has 14 residues. V gave up 0 bases and J gave up 1 base, with 6 bases separating them. The CDR3 nucleotides read TGTGCCACCAGCAGAGATTTGGGGAACACTGAAGCTTTCTTT. Residues: CATSRDLGNTEAFF.

This clonotype was found a few times. The CDR3 DNA sequence: TGTGCCACCAGCAGCTACAGGGATCAGCCCCAGCATTTT. Protein: CATSSYRDQPQHF. The genes are TRBV15 and TRBJ1-5; possibly TRBD1 for D (6 bases). The V end was cut by 3 bases, the J end by 5 bases, with 8 bases between. The CDR3 is 13 amino acids. CDR1 LNHNV and CDR2 YYDKDF come from the germline V gene (reference sequence).

Concerning this clonotype itself: A read error is possible here, since a much larger clone lies one base away. V and J are TRBV20-1 and TRBJ2-1; TRBD2 agrees at 12 bases. There are 16 residues in the CDR3. Germline V lookup: CDR1 DFQATT, CDR2 SNEGSKA (reference sequence). The CDR3 nucleotides are TGCAGTGCTAGAGCGCTAGCGGGAGGGAGGGTGAATGAGCAGTCCTTC. Amino acid sequence: CSARALAGGRVNEQSF.

This clonotype was detected many times. This sequence joins TRBV7-2 and TRBJ2-7, with D unresolved. Germline values: CDR1 SGHTA, CDR2 FQGNSA. CDR3 length: 15 residues. Trimming took 2 bases from V and 4 from J, leaving 15 bases between them. CDR3 sequence reads: CASSLTPGGYYEQYF. The CDR3 DNA is TGTGCCAGCAGCTTAACCCCCGGCGGCTATTACGAGCAGTACTTC.

As concerns this clonotype: This clone may be a read error of a much larger clone one base away. The chain uses TRBV28 and TRBJ1-4; D ambiguous. The CDR3 has 15 residues. Trimming took off 5 bases at V and 8 bases at J, with 18 bases between the two ends. The V gene's germline CDR1 is MDHEN and CDR2 SYDVKM. The CDR3 loop is CASSPPGPLREKLFF. Written as DNA, the CDR3 is TGTGCCAGCAGTCCCCCGGGCCCATTGAGGGAAAAACTGTTTTTT.

This clonotype was picked up one time. A much larger clone differs from this one at a single base, so this may be a read error. This rearrangement joins TRBV6-5 to TRBJ1-3; unclear D gene. The CDR3 contains 17 residues. With 0 bases removed from V and 0 bases from J, the gap between germline ends came to 12 bases. Per germline, CDR1 MNHEY and CDR2 SVGAGI. The CDR3 DNA is TGTGCCAGCAGTTACTCGACCTTTGCCGGCTCTGGAAACACCATATATTTT. Translation gives CASSYSTFAGSGNTIYF.

This clonotype has only a few counts. This chain joins TRBV5-1 and TRBJ2-3; D gene uncertain. The CDR3 sequence is 14 residues long. V was trimmed by 4 bases and J by 0 bases, leaving 9 bases between them. Germline V gene data show CDR1 as SGHRS and CDR2 as YFSETQ. In DNA form, the CDR3 reads TGCGCCAGCAGCACCGGGCCGAGCACAGATACGCAGTATTTT. Its translation: CASSTGPSTDTQYF.

The chain uses TRBV11-1 and TRBJ2-7; TRBD2 agrees at 15 bases. V dropped 0 bases and J dropped 3; count of bases not matched to a gene: 6. The length of the CDR3 is 18 residues. Germline V gives CDR1 SGHAT, CDR2 FQDESV (reference sequence). The CDR3 loop reads CASSLAQGLAGGSYEQYF. CDR3 nucleotide sequence: TGTGCCAGCAGCTTAGCGCAGGGACTAGCGGGAGGAAGCTACGAGCAGTACTTC.

Details on this clonotype: This may be a read error: a much more frequent sequence differs by one nucleotide. Likely a read error: the CDR3 ends without its conserved phenylalanine or tryptophan. The chain uses TRBV11-2 and TRBJ2-2; 8 bases fit TRBD2. The CDR3 extends over 16 amino acids. The germline V gene has CDR1 SGHAT and CDR2 FQNNGV. The CDR3 sequence: CASSFKTGGNIGELFS. In DNA form, the CDR3 reads TGTGCCAGCAGCTTTAAGACGGGAGGGAACATCGGGGAGCTGTTTTCT.

This chain links TRBV7-9 with TRBJ2-2; no definite D call. CDR3 length equals 15 residues. Trimming cost V 1 base and J 4 bases, with 10 bases left between them. Per the germline V gene, CDR1 is SEHNR and CDR2 is FQNEAQ (reference sequence). The CDR3 loop reads CASSLVEQITGELFF. The DNA for the CDR3 is TGTGCCAGCAGCTTAGTTGAACAGATCACCGGGGAGCTGTTTTTT. Filled out from reference TRBV7-9 and TRBJ2-2, the complete variable domain reads DTGVSQNPRHKITKRGQNVTFRCDPISEHNRLYWYRQTLGQGPEFLTYFQNEAQLEKSRLLSDRFSAERPKGSFSTLEIQRTEQGDSAMYLCASSLVEQITGELFFGEGSRLTVL.

Many counts were recorded for this clonotype. The rearrangement uses TRBV7-2 and TRBJ2-1; tentatively, D is TRBD1 (5 bases). Trimming left V 1 base short and J 3 bases short, with 10 bases between. CDR1 SGHTA and CDR2 FQGNSA come from the germline V gene. This CDR3 is 15 amino acids long. This CDR3 is CASSLGGTHYNEQFF. The CDR3, as DNA: TGTGCCAGCAGCTTAGGGGGCACCCACTACAATGAGCAGTTCTTC.

This clonotype was observed a few times. The V and J genes are TRBV27 and TRBJ2-1; D is possibly TRBD2 (5 bases). V was clipped by 2 bases and J by 8 bases, with 19 bases between them. CDR1 and CDR2 (germline): MNHEY, SMNVEV (reference sequence). CDR3 length: 16 residues. Written as DNA, the CDR3 is TGTGCCAGCAGTTTAAGTGTGGGAGCGCCGCCCCATGAGCAGTTCTTC. This translates into CASSLSVGAPPHEQFF.

This clonotype was counted between two and nine times. This chain joins TRBV24-1 and TRBJ1-2; D is possibly TRBD1 (5 bases). CDR3 length equals 19 residues. Trimming removed 4 bases from V and 1 base from J, with 24 bases in between. CDR1 KGHDR and CDR2 SFDVKD come from the germline V gene. The CDR3 protein is CATSDPTESGRGDNYGYTF. The CDR3 DNA is TGTGCCACCAGTGACCCTACGGAATCGGGAAGGGGCGATAACTATGGCTACACCTTC.

There are a few counts of this clonotype. Here the CDR3 reads CASSLPRGGSLYEQYF. The CDR3 region has the DNA TGCGCCAGCAGCTTACCCAGGGGGGGCAGCTTATACGAGCAGTACTTC. The chain links TRBV5-1 to TRBJ2-7; the D call may be TRBD1 or TRBD2 (7 bases each). Germline V gives CDR1 SGHRS, CDR2 YFSETQ. Trimming took 2 bases from V and 4 from J, leaving 19 bases between them. The CDR3 extends over 16 amino acids.

This clonotype was observed at least ten times. CDR3 loop: CSALTSGKETQYF. CDR3 DNA: TGCAGTGCCCTGACTAGCGGGAAAGAGACCCAGTACTTC. The V call is TRBV20-1, the J call TRBJ2-5; 11 bases are shared with TRBD2. This CDR3 is built from 13 residues. CDR1 DFQATT and CDR2 SNEGSKA come from the germline V gene (reference sequence). The V and J ends lost 6 bases and 3 bases, in that order; junction bases with no gene match: 3.

The table lists this clonotype with many counts. The gene calls are TRBV12-3 or TRBV12-4 and TRBJ2-1; 11 bases map to TRBD2. The CDR3 has 14 residues. Trimming removed 5 bases from V and 9 bases from J; junction bases left unmatched: 6. CDR3 in DNA: TGTGCCAGCAGTCCCGGACTAGCGGGTATTGAGCAGTTCTTC. Encoded protein: CASSPGLAGIEQFF.

This clonotype was seen ten or more times. This rearrangement joins TRBV5-1 to TRBJ2-5; D unresolved. Deletions cut 0 bases from V and 2 bases from J, with 17 bases between. This CDR3 has 17 amino acids. The V gene's germline CDR1 is SGHRS and CDR2 YFSETQ. Here the CDR3 reads CASSLANRAPGQETQYF. The CDR3, as DNA: TGCGCCAGCAGCTTGGCAAATCGGGCCCCAGGTCAAGAGACCCAGTACTTC.

This clonotype came up many times. The chain links TRBV20-1 to TRBJ2-3; TRBD2 aligns across 8 bases. The V segment lost 5 bases and the J segment 4 bases; nucleotides outside the gene matches: 8. CDR3 length equals 14 residues. The germline V gene encodes CDR1 DFQATT and CDR2 SNEGSKA (reference sequence). The CDR3 sequence: CSAAGTSGADTQYF. The CDR3 DNA sequence: TGCAGTGCTGCTGGGACTAGTGGCGCAGATACGCAGTATTTT.